The clone carrying this TCR beta chain was counted only a few times. The source of the sample is a study of blood T cells in healthy people across ages. All donors came from Russia, were Caucasian and healthy, and spanned ages about 6 to 90. A J-beta primer mix and a sample-barcoded 5' primer were used in a second PCR of about 6 to 12 cycles. TCRdb passed the 5' RACE reads through MiXCR, listing each CDR3 protein once. The profile covers about a million distinct CDR3 sequences, with roughly 52% appearing a single time and about an eighth taken by the ten largest. The V gene's germline CDR1 is DFQATT and CDR2 SNEGSKA (reference sequence). The CDR3 has 15 residues. Trimming took 0 bases from V and 2 from J; bases not matched to a gene: 5.

Material: blood. This sequence was found in a man younger than 45 in good health. The J gene is TRBJ2-5, the V gene TRBV20-1; 8 positions agree with TRBD2. Here the CDR3 reads CSARDPGRGQETQYF. CDR3 sequence (DNA): TGCAGTGCTAGAGATCCCGGGAGGGGACAAGAGACCCAGTACTTC.